This TCR beta chain was identified in a study of T cells in Graves' hyperthyroidism and ophthalmopathy. Study context: Peripheral blood was taken when the disease was first diagnosed, before any treatment began. Overall study results and limits: Clonotypes that were expanded in thyroid above 0.001 mostly appeared in blood too.

Concerning this clonotype itself: Antigen: not known.

Each ophthalmopathy patient scored at least 3 on the Clinical Activity Score and at least 4 on NOSPECS grade, with duration under 3 months. Fresh 10 ml peripheral blood yielded PBMCs. Researchers amplified the TCR beta CDR3 regions from RNA transcripts. HTBI primers drove first-round RT-PCR of the TCR CDR3. TCRdb recomputed calls from the multiplex PCR reads with MiXCR, one row per CDR3 protein. The sample shows some 580,000 distinct CDR3 sequences, about a sixth of them seen only once. This receptor was obtained from a woman aged 40 to 49 with Graves' ophthalmopathy. The sample was blood.

The CDR3 DNA reads TGTGCCAGCAGGGTTCTCCGGGGAGGGGGCGATCAGCCCCAGCATTTT. Its protein is CASRVLRGGGDQPQHF. The chain couples TRBV28 to TRBJ1-5; 7 nucleotides line up with TRBD1. The CDR3 sequence is 16 residues long. V trimming: 6 bases; J trimming: 5 bases; junction bases outside the gene matches: 13. Germline assignment: CDR1 MDHEN and CDR2 SYDVKM.